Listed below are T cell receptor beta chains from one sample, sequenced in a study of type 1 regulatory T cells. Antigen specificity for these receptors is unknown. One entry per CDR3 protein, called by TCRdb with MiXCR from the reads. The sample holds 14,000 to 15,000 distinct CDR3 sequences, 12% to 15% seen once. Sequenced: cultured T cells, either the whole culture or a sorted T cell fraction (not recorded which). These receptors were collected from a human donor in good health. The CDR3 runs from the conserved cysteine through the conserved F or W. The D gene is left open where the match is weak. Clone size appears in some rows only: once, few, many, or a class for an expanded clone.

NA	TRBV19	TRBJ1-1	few	CASSLKLEGSEAFF	TGTGCCAGTAGTCTAAAGCTGGAGGGTTCTGAAGCTTTCTTT
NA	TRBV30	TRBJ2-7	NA	CAWTRAYEQYF	TGTGCCTGGACAAGGGCCTACGAGCAGTACTTC
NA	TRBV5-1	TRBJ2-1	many	CASSLVPGANEQFF	TGCGCCAGCAGCTTGGTCCCGGGGGCGAATGAGCAGTTCTTC
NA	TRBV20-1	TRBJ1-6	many	CSAREGGQSYSPLHF	TGCAGTGCTAGAGAGGGAGGCCAGAGTTATTCACCCCTCCACTTT
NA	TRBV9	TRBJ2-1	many	CASSLGGKGFLEQFF	TGTGCCAGCAGCTTAGGGGGAAAAGGGTTTCTAGAGCAGTTCTTC
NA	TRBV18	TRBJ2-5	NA	CASSLRGQETQYF	TGTGCCAGCTCACTCAGGGGCCAGGAGACCCAGTACTTC
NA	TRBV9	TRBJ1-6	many	CASSVGWQQSSPLHF	TGTGCCAGCAGCGTTGGTTGGCAGCAGAGTTCACCCCTCCACTTT
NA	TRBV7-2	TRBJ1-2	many	CASSLAQGRNYGYTF	TGTGCCAGCAGCTTAGCGCAGGGGAGGAACTATGGCTACACCTTC
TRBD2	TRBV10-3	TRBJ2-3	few	CATGTINTHQATDTQYF	TGTGCCACCGGGACTATTAATACACACCAGGCGACAGATACGCAGTATTTT
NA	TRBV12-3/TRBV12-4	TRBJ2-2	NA	CASSSFRNTGELFF	TGTGCCAGCAGCTCATTCCGAAACACCGGGGAGCTGTTTTTT
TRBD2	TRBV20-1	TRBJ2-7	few	CSARAPSGGGRQYF	TGCAGTGCTAGAGCCCCTAGCGGTGGGGGACGGCAGTACTTC
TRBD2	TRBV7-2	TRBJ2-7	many	CASSVLREQSEQYF	TGTGCCAGCAGCGTTTTGCGGGAGCAGAGCGAGCAGTACTTC
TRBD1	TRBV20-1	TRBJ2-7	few	CSATIRDRGFDEQYF	TGCAGTGCTACAATCCGGGACAGGGGTTTTGACGAGCAGTACTTC
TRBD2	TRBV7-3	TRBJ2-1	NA	CASSPGLAGGPQFF	TGTGCCAGCAGCCCGGGACTAGCGGGAGGGCCTCAGTTCTTC
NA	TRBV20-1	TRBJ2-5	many	CSAPHEGTQYF	TGCAGTGCTCCTCATGAGGGGACCCAGTACTTC
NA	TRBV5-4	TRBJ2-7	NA	CASSLAPTESYEQYF	TGTGCCAGCAGCTTGGCCCCGACGGAATCCTACGAGCAGTACTTC
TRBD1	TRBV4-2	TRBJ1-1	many	CASSQGQGAPTEAFF	TGTGCCAGCAGCCAAGGACAGGGGGCACCCACTGAAGCTTTCTTT
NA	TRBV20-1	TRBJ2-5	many	CSASGGGVETQYF	TGCAGTGCTAGCGGGGGCGGGGTGGAGACCCAGTACTTC
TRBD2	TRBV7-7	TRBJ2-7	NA	CASSSAGNLSYEQYF	TGTGCTAGCAGCTCAGCGGGAAACCTCTCCTACGAGCAGTACTTC